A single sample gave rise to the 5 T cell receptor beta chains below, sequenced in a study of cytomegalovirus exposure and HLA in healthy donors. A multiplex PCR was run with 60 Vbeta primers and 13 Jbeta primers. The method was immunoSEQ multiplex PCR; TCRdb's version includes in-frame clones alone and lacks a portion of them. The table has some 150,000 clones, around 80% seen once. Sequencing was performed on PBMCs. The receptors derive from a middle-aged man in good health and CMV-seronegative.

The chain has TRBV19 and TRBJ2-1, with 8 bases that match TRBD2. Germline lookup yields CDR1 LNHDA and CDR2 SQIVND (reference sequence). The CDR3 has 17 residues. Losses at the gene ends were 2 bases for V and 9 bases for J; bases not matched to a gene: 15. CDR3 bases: TGTGCCAGTAGTATACTGGTGGGGATGGCGGGAGGTGGTGAGCAGTTCTTC. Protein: CASSILVGMAGGGEQFF.

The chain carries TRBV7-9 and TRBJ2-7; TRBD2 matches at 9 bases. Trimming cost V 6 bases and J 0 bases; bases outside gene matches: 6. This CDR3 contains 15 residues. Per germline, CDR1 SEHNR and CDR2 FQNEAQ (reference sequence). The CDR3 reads CASRGGRAPSYEQYF. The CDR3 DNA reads TGTGCCAGCAGGGGCGGGAGGGCCCCCTCCTACGAGCAGTACTTC.

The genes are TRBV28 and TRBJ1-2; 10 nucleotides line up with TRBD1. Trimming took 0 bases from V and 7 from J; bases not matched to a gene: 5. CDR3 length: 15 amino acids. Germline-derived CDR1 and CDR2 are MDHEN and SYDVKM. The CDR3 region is CASSLWGDRGSGYTF. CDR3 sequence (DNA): TGTGCCAGCAGTTTATGGGGGGACAGGGGTTCTGGCTACACCTTC.

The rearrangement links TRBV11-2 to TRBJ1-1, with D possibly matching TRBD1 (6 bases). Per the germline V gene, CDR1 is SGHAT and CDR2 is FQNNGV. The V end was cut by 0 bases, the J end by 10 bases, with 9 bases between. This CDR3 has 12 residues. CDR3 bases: TGTGCCAGCAGCTTAGATCAGGGGTCAGCTTTCTTT. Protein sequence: CASSLDQGSAFF.

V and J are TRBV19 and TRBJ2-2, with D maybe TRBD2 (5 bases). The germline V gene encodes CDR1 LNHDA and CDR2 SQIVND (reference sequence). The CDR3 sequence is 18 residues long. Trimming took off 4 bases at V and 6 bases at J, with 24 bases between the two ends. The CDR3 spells CASSTARIEGRFAGELFF. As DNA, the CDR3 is TGTGCCAGTAGTACTGCCCGGATTGAGGGTCGGTTTGCCGGGGAGCTGTTTTTT.